This passage covers 19 T cell receptor beta chains from one sample sequenced in a study of shared clonotypes between healthy human individuals. The table came from immunoSEQ multiplex PCR; TCRdb's copy has only in-frame clones and leaves some out. The sample records 490,000 or so clones, 79% being singletons. Sequencing was carried out using PBMCs. Receptors were obtained from a woman aged 40 to 55 in good health. Some clones in this sample may be carry-over from other donors' samples.

This clone was observed a few times. Other nucleotide sequences from this sample produce the same CDR3. The chain recombines TRBV27 with TRBJ2-2; no clear D. Germline V gives CDR1 MNHEY, CDR2 SMNVEV (reference sequence). The CDR3 length is 16 residues. Trimming removed 0 bases from V and 2 bases from J, with 10 bases in between. CDR3 sequence reads: CASSLSAGANTGELFF. For the CDR3, the DNA is TGTGCCAGCAGTTTATCGGCAGGAGCAAACACCGGGGAGCTGTTTTTT.

V and J are TRBV28 and TRBJ1-2; D gene ambiguous. CDR3 length: 16 residues. From germline, CDR1 is MDHEN and CDR2 SYDVKM. V lost 2 bases and J 6 bases, leaving 19 bases between the germline ends. In DNA, the CDR3 is TGTGCCAGCAGTTTACCAGTCTTCTTGACGGTCAATGGCTACACCTTC. It yields the protein CASSLPVFLTVNGYTF.

The V call is TRBV5-1, the J call TRBJ2-7, with 11 bases identical to TRBD2. The CDR3 covers 17 residues. Germline loops: CDR1 SGHRS, CDR2 YFSETQ. Unmatched junction bases numbered 11, after V lost 4 bases and J lost 2 bases. CDR3 in DNA: TGCGCCAGCAGCGCCAATTTCGGGACTAGCGGAACCTACGAGCAGTACTTC. Encoded protein: CASSANFGTSGTYEQYF. The variable domain in full, completed from reference TRBV5-1 and TRBJ2-7, reads KAGVTQTPRYLIKTRGQQVTLSCSPISGHRSVSWYQQTPGQGLQFLFEYFSETQRNKGNFPGRFSGRQFSNSRSEMNVSTLELGDSALYLCASSANFGTSGTYEQYFGPGTRLTVT.

The rearrangement uses TRBV4-1 and TRBJ2-2; 7 positions agree with TRBD1. The CDR3 has 12 amino acids. Germline V gene data show CDR1 as MGHRA and CDR2 as YSYEKL. The J segment lost 9 bases and the V segment lost 4 bases, leaving 2 bases of the junction unmatched. CDR3 nucleotide sequence: TGCGCCAGCAGCCCGGACAGGCGGGAGCTGTTTTTT. Translation gives CASSPDRRELFF.

V gene TRBV9 combines with J gene TRBJ1-1; TRBD1 aligns across 10 bases. The germline gives CDR1 SGDLS, CDR2 YYNGEE. This CDR3 is 13 amino acids long. Unmatched junction bases numbered 3, after V lost 4 bases and J lost 6 bases. CDR3 sequence: CASSTGTGAEAFF. CDR3 DNA: TGTGCCAGCAGCACCGGGACAGGGGCTGAAGCTTTCTTT.

V is TRBV15 and J is TRBJ2-5; 7 bases agree with TRBD1. This CDR3 has 15 residues. V dropped 5 bases and J dropped 5; count of bases not matched to a gene: 11. From germline, CDR1 is LNHNV and CDR2 YYDKDF (reference sequence). The CDR3 sequence is CATSSNRGHVETQYF. The CDR3 DNA follows: TGTGCCACCAGCTCCAACAGGGGCCATGTCGAGACCCAGTACTTC. The entire variable domain, with the rest obtained from reference TRBV15 and TRBJ2-5, is as follows: DAMVIQNPRYQVTQFGKPVTLSCSQTLNHNVMYWYQQKSSQAPKLLFHYYDKDFNNEADTPDNFQSRRPNTSFCFLDIRSPGLGDTAMYLCATSSNRGHVETQYFGPGTRLLVL.

The chain has TRBV28 and TRBJ1-1; D is uncertain. The germline V and J ends were trimmed by 4 bases and 5 bases, with 11 bases remaining between them. Germline CDR1 is MDHEN and CDR2 is SYDVKM. The CDR3 length is 13 residues. CDR3 sequence (DNA): TGTGCCAGCAGTTGGGGTGGGGTTACTGAAGCTTTCTTT. This sequence encodes CASSWGGVTEAFF.

V gene TRBV7-9 combines with J gene TRBJ2-1; D is ambiguous. The CDR3 is made up of 18 amino acids. Germline CDR1 SEHNR, CDR2 FQNEAQ (reference sequence). The V end lost 4 bases, the J end lost 0 bases, and 19 bases lay between the germline ends. CDR3 region: CASSYPTDPSPSYNEQFF. CDR3 in DNA: TGTGCCAGCAGCTACCCAACGGACCCAAGCCCCTCCTACAATGAGCAGTTCTTC. The variable domain in full, completed from reference TRBV7-9 and TRBJ2-1, reads DTGVSQNPRHKITKRGQNVTFRCDPISEHNRLYWYRQTLGQGPEFLTYFQNEAQLEKSRLLSDRFSAERPKGSFSTLEIQRTEQGDSAMYLCASSYPTDPSPSYNEQFFGPGTRLTVL.

The gene calls are TRBV6-5 and TRBJ1-1; perhaps TRBD1 as D (6 bases). The CDR3 consists of 13 residues. Between the trimmed V and J ends, which lost 7 bases and 4 bases, there was a span of 13 bases. Per germline, CDR1 MNHEY and CDR2 SVGAGI. The DNA of the CDR3 is TGTGCCAGCATTTCAACAGGGTTCACTGAAGCTTTCTTT. Its translation: CASISTGFTEAFF.

This chain uses TRBV28 with TRBJ1-5; D not resolved. Germline CDR1 reads MDHEN; CDR2 reads SYDVKM. Trimming removed 6 bases at V and 4 bases at J, with 19 bases between. This CDR3 has 16 residues. This CDR3 reads CASSPSWTSPNQPQHF. As DNA, the CDR3 is TGTGCCAGCAGCCCCTCTTGGACCTCCCCGAATCAGCCCCAGCATTTT. The full variable domain, in which reference TRBV28 and TRBJ1-5 provide the parts outside the CDR3, is DVKVTQSSRYLVKRTGEKVFLECVQDMDHENMFWYRQDPGLGLRLIYFSYDVKMKEKGDIPEGYSVSREKKERFSLILESASTNQTSMYLCASSPSWTSPNQPQHFGDGTRLSIL.

The V gene is TRBV28, the J gene TRBJ1-1, with 7 bases matching TRBD1. V shed 5 bases, J shed 1 base, and the junction held 7 bases outside the gene matches. Germline loops: CDR1 MDHEN, CDR2 SYDVKM. The CDR3 contains 15 residues. The CDR3, as DNA: TGTGCCAGCAGTAAAGGGGGCTCCGGGAACACTGAAGCTTTCTTT. Translating gives CASSKGGSGNTEAFF.

This sequence joins TRBV19 and TRBJ2-2; D remains ambiguous. This CDR3 is 16 amino acids long. The germline V and J ends were trimmed by 5 bases and 1 base, with 14 bases remaining between them. Germline V gene data show CDR1 as LNHDA and CDR2 as SQIVND (reference sequence). The CDR3 region has the DNA TGTGCCAGTAGTCCCAAACGGCGGATGAACACCGGGGAGCTGTTTTTT. It translates to CASSPKRRMNTGELFF.

The chain couples TRBV2 to TRBJ2-3, with no clear D. The CDR3 has 14 residues. Looked up from germline, CDR1 is SNHLY and CDR2 is FYNNEI. V was cut by 6 bases and J by 0 bases, with 10 bases left in between. The CDR3 coding sequence is TGTGCCAGCAGGGCCCGTGAAAGCACAGATACGCAGTATTTT. It yields the protein CASRARESTDTQYF.

Only one count was recorded for this clone. The gene calls are TRBV29-1 and TRBJ1-5, with TRBD1 identical over 8 bases. This CDR3 spans 13 amino acids. Trimming at V came to 6 bases and at J to 4 bases, leaving 5 bases not matched to a gene. The germline V gene encodes CDR1 SQVTM and CDR2 ANQGSEA. CDR3 amino acids: CSVTGGPNQPQHF. CDR3 in DNA: TGCAGCGTCACAGGGGGGCCGAATCAGCCCCAGCATTTT.

The chain carries TRBV6-1 and TRBJ2-7; the match to TRBD2 covers 8 bases. This CDR3 spans 13 amino acids. With V trimmed by 8 bases and J by 7 bases, 10 bases remained unmatched. Germline CDR1 and CDR2: MNHNS and SASEGT. The CDR3 is CASRRAGALEQYF. In DNA form, the CDR3 reads TGTGCCAGCCGACGAGCGGGAGCGCTGGAGCAGTACTTC.

The chain joins TRBV5-1 to TRBJ2-1; a possible D gene is TRBD2 (5 bases). The germline CDR1 and CDR2 sequences are SGHRS and YFSETQ. Trimming shortened V by 6 bases and J by 9 bases, and 13 bases separated the two germline ends. CDR3 length: 12 amino acids. The CDR3 coding sequence is TGCGCCAGCAAACTAACAGAGGGTGAGCAGTTCTTC. This encodes CASKLTEGEQFF.

The CDR3 is CASSQDLFSGSSYEQYF. The CDR3 DNA reads as TGCGCCAGCAGCCAAGATCTTTTTAGCGGGAGCTCCTACGAGCAGTACTTC. This sequence joins TRBV4-1 and TRBJ2-7, with 9 bases lining up with TRBD2. V lost 0 bases, J lost 0 bases, and 6 bases stayed unmatched. This CDR3 contains 17 residues. Germline CDR1 and CDR2: MGHRA and YSYEKL.

As concerns this clone: This CDR3 is also generated by other DNA sequences in the sample. The chain joins TRBV7-9 to TRBJ1-2; D not certain. Trimming removed 5 bases at V and 8 bases at J, with 12 bases between. The germline CDR1 and CDR2 sequences are SEHNR and FQNEAQ (reference sequence). The CDR3 totals 12 residues. Here the CDR3 reads CASSLLTEGYTF. The DNA of the CDR3 is TGTGCCAGCAGCCTCCTAACGGAGGGCTACACCTTC.

The chain combines TRBV5-1 with TRBJ2-7; D may be TRBD1 (6 bases). The CDR3 is 12 residues long. V lost 7 bases and J lost 7, with 15 bases in between. Germline lookup yields CDR1 SGHRS and CDR2 YFSETQ. CDR3 DNA sequence: TGCGCCAGCCAAGGACAGTTGAGGGAGCAGTACTTC. It specifies CASQGQLREQYF.